Shown below are 27 T cell receptor beta chains from a single sample sequenced in a study of T cells expressing NK-cell markers. Reanalyzing the 5' RACE reads, TCRdb keeps one entry per CDR3 protein, without DNA. The sample table sets out about 460,000 distinct CDR3 sequences. The sample comprised blood T cells: a sorted CD56 or NKG2C T cell subset, CD4+ or CD8+ T cells, or bulk PBMC T cells (not recorded which). The source of these receptors is a woman in her forties or fifties in good health.

The rearrangement links TRBV24-1 to TRBJ2-1; as DNA is missing, the TRBD1 call by TCRdb cannot be tested. CDR1 is KGHDR, CDR2 SFDVKD, per germline. The CDR3 totals 18 residues. The CDR3 sequence: CATSDDSRGQVLYNEQFF.

V and J are TRBV11-2 and TRBJ2-1; TCRdb's D call, TRBD2, is unchecked because there is no DNA. The CDR3 has 16 amino acids. Germline CDR1 reads SGHAT; CDR2 reads FQNNGV. CDR3 in amino acids: CASSLVSSGIGNEQFF.

This chain uses TRBV5-6 with TRBJ1-1. The germline gives CDR1 SGHDT, CDR2 YYEEEE. This CDR3 is built from 13 residues. CDR3 loop: CASSQTSEPEAFF.

V is TRBV5-1 and J is TRBJ2-3; TCRdb proposes TRBD2, but this gene call is untestable without DNA. Germline CDR1 and CDR2: SGHRS and YFSETQ. The CDR3 has 21 amino acids. CDR3 sequence reads: CASSRGGLAGVSTQMASTQYF.

The chain carries TRBV9 and TRBJ2-2; there is no DNA to check the TCRdb D call of TRBD2. The CDR3 length is 17 residues. Germline lookup yields CDR1 SGDLS and CDR2 YYNGEE. The CDR3 sequence: CASSVATGGRNTGELFF. Combining the CDR3 with reference TRBV9 and TRBJ2-2 gives the whole variable domain DSGVTQTPKHLITATGQRVTLRCSPRSGDLSVYWYQQSLDQGLQFLIQYYNGEERAKGNILERFSAQQFPDLHSELNLSSLELGDSALYFCASSVATGGRNTGELFFGEGSRLTVL.

The gene calls are TRBV5-5 and TRBJ2-3; TCRdb's assignment of TRBD1 cannot be checked, as there is no DNA. The CDR3 extends over 16 amino acids. The germline V gene has CDR1 SGHKS and CDR2 YYEKEE (reference sequence). The CDR3 is CASSRDQGRLGDTQYF.

The chain is built from TRBV12-3 or TRBV12-4 and TRBJ1-2; TCRdb's D call of TRBD1 is untestable without DNA. This CDR3 spans 12 amino acids. The chain's CDR3 is CASSQGVRGYTF.

The rearrangement links TRBV29-1 to TRBJ2-3; lacking DNA, the TRBD2 call made by TCRdb goes unchecked. This CDR3 is built from 15 residues. Per the germline V gene, CDR1 is SQVTM and CDR2 is ANQGSEA. CDR3 amino acids: CSTLGGDQSTDTQYF.

This rearrangement joins TRBV10-3 to TRBJ2-2; there is no DNA to check the TCRdb D call of TRBD2. The CDR3 is made up of 15 amino acids. The germline V gene encodes CDR1 ENHRY and CDR2 SYGVKD. CDR3 sequence reads: CAIRPGGGETGELFF.

V and J are TRBV4-2 and TRBJ2-4; the D call from TCRdb, TRBD2, cannot be confirmed without DNA. Germline V CDR1 and CDR2: LGHNA, YNFKEQ. The CDR3 covers 15 residues. CDR3: CASSQDPGGENIQYF.

The rearrangement uses TRBV6-5 and TRBJ1-6. Germline CDR1 is MNHEY and CDR2 is SVGAGI. The CDR3 contains 15 residues. The CDR3 loop is CASRIYSSYNSPLHF.

V and J are TRBV7-7 and TRBJ2-5. Germline V lookup: CDR1 SSHAT, CDR2 FNYEAQ (reference sequence). This CDR3 comprises 13 residues. The CDR3 loop is CASSRRVQETQYF.

The chain joins TRBV24-1 to TRBJ1-1. This CDR3 is 13 amino acids long. CDR1 KGHDR and CDR2 SFDVKD come from the germline V gene. CDR3 amino acids: CATSVTGQTEAFF.

The rearrangement joins TRBV7-2 to TRBJ1-1; TCRdb's D call, TRBD1, is unchecked because there is no DNA. CDR1 and CDR2 (germline): SGHTA, FQGNSA. The CDR3 length is 15 residues. CDR3 sequence reads: CASSLTSGTNTEAFF.

The chain links TRBV4-1 to TRBJ2-1; TCRdb reports TRBD1, a call that lacks DNA to check it against. In germline, CDR1 is MGHRA, CDR2 YSYEKL. The CDR3 is 16 residues long. The CDR3 sequence: CASRRGADVKGNEQFF.

The chain combines TRBV5-1 with TRBJ2-3. This CDR3 comprises 13 residues. Germline-derived CDR1 and CDR2 are SGHRS and YFSETQ. CDR3 sequence reads: CASSLNGADTQYF.

This chain uses TRBV5-1 with TRBJ2-1; TCRdb designates TRBD1, a call that cannot be tested without DNA. The CDR3 is made up of 15 amino acids. CDR1 SGHRS and CDR2 YFSETQ come from the germline V gene. The CDR3 protein is CASSLQGVSYNEQFF.

V and J are TRBV20-1 and TRBJ2-5; TCRdb selects TRBD2, and the lack of DNA leaves this call unchecked. Germline V CDR1 and CDR2: DFQATT, SNEGSKA (reference sequence). The CDR3 sequence is 16 residues long. CDR3 sequence reads: CSARPSGIGYQETQYF.

The genes are TRBV9 and TRBJ2-3; TCRdb proposes TRBD2, but this gene call is untestable without DNA. The germline gives CDR1 SGDLS, CDR2 YYNGEE. The CDR3 length is 15 residues. The chain's CDR3 is CASSGLGSPTDTQYF.

V is TRBV12-3 or TRBV12-4 and J is TRBJ1-1; TCRdb reports TRBD1, a call that lacks DNA to check it against. The CDR3 loop spans 13 amino acids. CDR3 in amino acids: CASSLKRGTEAFF.

V usage is TRBV12-3 or TRBV12-4 and J usage is TRBJ1-1. This CDR3 spans 11 amino acids. The CDR3 sequence: CASSLRGRAFF.

J is TRBJ2-3 and V is TRBV12-3 or TRBV12-4; TCRdb's D call, TRBD1, is unchecked because there is no DNA. The CDR3 is 15 amino acids. The CDR3 is CASSRRDRPTDTQYF.

J is TRBJ2-1 and V is TRBV7-2; the TCRdb D gene call, TRBD1, has no DNA to confirm it. The length of the CDR3 is 16 residues. Germline V gene data show CDR1 as SGHTA and CDR2 as FQGNSA. CDR3 sequence reads: CASNPGGLGLYNEQFF.

The rearrangement links TRBV12-3 or TRBV12-4 to TRBJ2-7; the D gene TCRdb calls, TRBD1, cannot be checked with no DNA. The CDR3 length is 15 residues. CDR3: CASSLPGTGRYEQYF.

The chain uses TRBV20-1 and TRBJ2-2; the TCRdb D gene call, TRBD2, has no DNA to confirm it. The CDR3 totals 16 residues. Germline V gene sequence: CDR1 DFQATT, CDR2 SNEGSKA (reference sequence). The CDR3 loop is CSARVGALSNTGELFF.

The rearrangement links TRBV4-1 to TRBJ1-4. CDR3 size: 12 residues. The V gene's germline CDR1 is MGHRA and CDR2 YSYEKL. CDR3 loop: CASSHPYEKLFF.

The chain carries TRBV2 and TRBJ2-2; without DNA, the TCRdb call of TRBD2 cannot be checked. The CDR3 is made up of 14 amino acids. Germline CDR1 is SNHLY and CDR2 is FYNNEI. The CDR3 is CASRREGGTGELFF. Together with reference TRBV2 and TRBJ2-2, the CDR3 gives the full variable domain: EPEVTQTPSHQVTQMGQEVILRCVPISNHLYFYWYRQILGQKVEFLVSFYNNEISEKSEIFDDQFSVERPDGSNFTLKIRSTKLEDSAMYFCASRREGGTGELFFGEGSRLTVL.